The 23 T cell receptor beta chains given below trace back to one sample, sequenced in a study of shared clonotypes between healthy human individuals. Method: immunoSEQ multiplex PCR; TCRdb's copy keeps in-frame clones and lacks some. In the table there are around 1.4 million clones, approximately 98.5% of which are singletons. Sequenced material: naive CD4+ T cells sorted from blood. The subset denotes: CD45RA+ positively selected. The source is a man aged 30 to 39 in good health.

CDR3 region: CASSTGQGNEQFF. DNA for the CDR3: TGTGCCAGCAGCACAGGACAGGGAAATGAGCAGTTCTTC. V is TRBV7-3 and J is TRBJ2-1, with TRBD1 matching over 8 bases. Germline assignment: CDR1 SGHTA and CDR2 FQGTGA. The CDR3 consists of 13 residues. The V gene end was trimmed by 5 bases and the J gene end by 7 bases; junction bases not matched to a gene: 4.

The chain combines TRBV7-9 with TRBJ2-1, with D maybe TRBD2 (6 bases). The CDR3 length is 15 residues. Germline CDR1 SEHNR, CDR2 FQNEAQ (reference sequence). With 2 bases removed from V and 5 bases from J, the gap between germline ends came to 13 bases. CDR3 bases: TGTGCCAGCAGCTTATGGGCGGGATCTGACAATGAGCAGTTCTTC. It yields the protein CASSLWAGSDNEQFF.

The V and J genes are TRBV4-1 and TRBJ2-2; 9 positions match TRBD2. CDR1 is MGHRA, CDR2 YSYEKL, per germline. CDR3 length equals 16 residues. The V segment lost 4 bases and the J segment 3 bases; nucleotides outside the gene matches: 6. The CDR3 DNA reads TGCGCCAGCAGCCGGGCGGGAGGGCCGGACACCGGGGAGCTGTTTTTT. Its translation is CASSRAGGPDTGELFF.

The J gene is TRBJ2-5, the V gene TRBV28; no clear D. CDR1 is MDHEN, CDR2 SYDVKM, per germline. The CDR3 is 12 amino acids. Trimming stripped 11 bases from V and 2 bases from J, with 12 bases between. The CDR3 DNA sequence: TGTGCCCCTTGTTGGGAACAAGAGACCCAGTACTTC. Amino acids: CAPCWEQETQYF.

The V gene is TRBV5-6, the J gene TRBJ1-1; weak D call: TRBD1 (5 bases). V lost 0 bases and J 4 bases, leaving 10 bases between the germline ends. The CDR3 loop spans 14 amino acids. Germline CDR1 is SGHDT and CDR2 is YYEEEE. CDR3 protein: CASSLVWGSTEAFF. For the CDR3, the DNA is TGTGCCAGCAGCTTGGTATGGGGCAGCACTGAAGCTTTCTTT.

This clone has just one count. This chain joins TRBV29-1 and TRBJ1-2; D is undetermined. V lost 6 bases and J 0 bases, leaving 8 bases between the germline ends. Germline V lookup: CDR1 SQVTM, CDR2 ANQGSEA. This CDR3 has 12 residues. The CDR3 DNA follows: TGCAGCGTCTTGACGGCTAACTATGGCTACACCTTC. Translating gives CSVLTANYGYTF.

The chain joins TRBV28 to TRBJ2-7; TRBD1 is a possible D gene (6 bases). V was cut by 4 bases and J by 3 bases, with 13 bases left in between. The CDR3 length is 14 residues. Germline V CDR1 and CDR2: MDHEN, SYDVKM. In nucleotides, the CDR3 is TGTGCCAGCAGTTCCGGGACATCGCTCTACGAGCAGTACTTC. It yields the protein CASSSGTSLYEQYF.

The chain recombines TRBV19 with TRBJ1-5; no definite D call. The CDR3 contains 11 residues. V gave up 5 bases and J gave up 11 bases, with 10 bases separating them. Germline V gene lookup returns CDR1 LNHDA and CDR2 SQIVND (reference sequence). CDR3 in DNA: TGTGCCAGTAGTGCCAGCGGGGCCCAGCATTTT. The encoded protein is CASSASGAQHF.

This chain uses TRBV15 with TRBJ1-5, with TRBD1 matching 8 bases. The CDR3 runs 14 residues. Germline CDR1 is LNHNV and CDR2 is YYDKDF (reference sequence). Trimming at V came to 7 bases and at J to 7 bases, leaving 9 bases not matched to a gene. CDR3: CATIRDRGAQPQHF. The CDR3 nucleotides read TGTGCCACCATTCGAGACAGGGGAGCACAGCCCCAGCATTTT.

The chain carries TRBV6-1 and TRBJ2-2, with D hard to call. This CDR3 is 12 amino acids long. The germline V gene encodes CDR1 MNHNS and CDR2 SASEGT. Trimming left V 4 bases short and J 7 bases short, with 7 bases between. CDR3 bases: TGTGCCAGCAGTGGGGGTGTCGGGGAGCTGTTTTTT. It encodes CASSGGVGELFF.

With respect to this clone: This CDR3 is also generated by other DNA sequences in the sample. This chain uses TRBV7-9 with TRBJ2-5; no definite D call. The CDR3 covers 11 residues. Germline V gives CDR1 SEHNR, CDR2 FQNEAQ (reference sequence). Trimming removed 6 bases from V and 1 base from J, with 3 bases in between. The CDR3 DNA reads TGTGCCAGCAGTCCCCAAGAGACCCAGTACTTC. This codes for CASSPQETQYF.

The gene calls are TRBV5-1 and TRBJ1-4; a possible D gene is TRBD1 (6 bases). The germline V gene has CDR1 SGHRS and CDR2 YFSETQ. The length of the CDR3 is 15 residues. V gave up 1 base and J gave up 8 bases, with 15 bases separating them. CDR3 region: CASSLIEGEGEKLFF. The CDR3 nucleotides read TGCGCCAGCAGCTTGATTGAGGGGGAAGGGGAAAAACTGTTTTTT.

About this clone: The same CDR3 arises from other DNA sequences in this sample as well. This chain connects TRBV18 to TRBJ2-5, with TRBD1 matching over 7 bases. The CDR3 loop spans 13 amino acids. Germline V lookup: CDR1 KGHSH, CDR2 LQKENI. After removal of 3 bases from V and 3 bases from J, the junction contained 1 base not matched to a gene. The CDR3 region is CASSPGTEETQYF. The CDR3 DNA sequence: TGTGCCAGCTCACCCGGGACAGAAGAGACCCAGTACTTC. The full variable domain, completed using reference TRBV18 and TRBJ2-5, is NAGVMQNPRHLVRRRGQEARLRCSPMKGHSHVYWYRQLPEEGLKFMVYLQKENIIDESGMPKERFSAEFPKEGPSILRIQQVVRGDSAAYFCASSPGTEETQYFGPGTRLLVL.

The genes are TRBV5-5 and TRBJ1-5, with D possibly being TRBD1 (6 bases). V was clipped by 0 bases and J by 6 bases, with 13 bases between them. There are 15 residues in the CDR3. The V gene's germline CDR1 is SGHKS and CDR2 YYEKEE (reference sequence). The CDR3 sequence is CASSLAGGAGQPQHF. The CDR3, as DNA: TGTGCCAGCAGCTTGGCTGGGGGGGCGGGTCAGCCCCAGCATTTT.

This chain connects TRBV20-1 to TRBJ2-1, with D unresolved. The CDR3 extends over 11 amino acids. Deletions cut 5 bases from V and 15 bases from J, with 17 bases between. Germline V CDR1 and CDR2: DFQATT, SNEGSKA (reference sequence). CDR3 DNA sequence: TGCAGTGCTCTAGGGCCTCCCGGACGGTTCTTC. This encodes CSALGPPGRFF.

The gene calls are TRBV6-6 and TRBJ2-7; 7 bases fit TRBD1. The CDR3 contains 14 residues. With 2 bases clipped from V and 6 bases from J, the junction kept 7 bases outside the gene matches. Germline V gives CDR1 MNHNY, CDR2 SVGAGI (reference sequence). This chain's CDR3 is CASSYRGHISEQYF. The CDR3 nucleotides are TGTGCCAGCAGTTACAGGGGGCACATATCCGAGCAGTACTTC.

This clone is a singleton in its sample. The gene calls are TRBV7-2 and TRBJ2-7; 10 bases are a match to TRBD1. Per the germline V gene, CDR1 is SGHTA and CDR2 is FQGNSA. Trimming at V came to 6 bases and at J to 0 bases, leaving 5 bases not matched to a gene. This CDR3 has 15 amino acids. The CDR3 DNA sequence: TGTGCCAGCAGTGAGGGACAGGGGAGCTCCTACGAGCAGTACTTC. Amino acids: CASSEGQGSSYEQYF. Complete variable domain (other parts from reference TRBV7-2 and TRBJ2-7): GAGVSQSPSNKVTEKGKDVELRCDPISGHTALYWYRQSLGQGLEFLIYFQGNSAPDKSGLPSDRFSAERTGGSVSTLTIQRTQQEDSAVYLCASSEGQGSSYEQYFGPGTRLTVT.

V is TRBV6-5 and J is TRBJ2-5; D is possibly TRBD2 (5 bases). From germline, CDR1 is MNHEY and CDR2 SVGAGI. Deletions cut 3 bases from V and 0 bases from J, with 14 bases between. The CDR3 runs to 16 residues. CDR3 residues: CASSYFGLANQETQYF. DNA for the CDR3: TGTGCCAGCAGTTATTTCGGACTGGCCAACCAAGAGACCCAGTACTTC.

This rearrangement joins TRBV5-1 to TRBJ2-5, with 8 bases lining up with TRBD1. This CDR3 spans 18 amino acids. V lost 4 bases and J lost 1; bases outside the gene matches: 15. The germline gives CDR1 SGHRS, CDR2 YFSETQ. The CDR3 protein is CASSQRPPGQDFQETQYF. DNA for the CDR3: TGCGCCAGCAGCCAGAGGCCGCCGGGACAGGACTTCCAAGAGACCCAGTACTTC.

The J gene is TRBJ1-5, the V gene TRBV18; no firm D call. Trimming cost V 3 bases and J 0 bases, with 6 bases left between them. Germline V gene sequence: CDR1 KGHSH, CDR2 LQKENI. The CDR3 covers 14 residues. CDR3 coding DNA: TGTGCCAGCTCACCCTTTCATAGCAATCAGCCCCAGCATTTT. This translates into CASSPFHSNQPQHF.

Note on this clone: This CDR3 is also generated by other DNA sequences in the sample. V gene TRBV28 combines with J gene TRBJ2-2; D gene unclear. Trimming removed 3 bases from V and 1 base from J, with 6 bases in between. This CDR3 comprises 14 residues. Germline V CDR1 and CDR2: MDHEN, SYDVKM. CDR3 sequence: CASSFSGNTGELFF. CDR3 coding DNA: TGTGCCAGCAGTTTTTCAGGGAACACCGGGGAGCTGTTTTTT.

This clone has a single count. Different DNA sequences within this sample yield the same CDR3. This chain's CDR3 is CASSLGHRTDTQYF. The CDR3 DNA sequence: TGCGCCAGCAGCTTGGGCCACCGCACAGATACGCAGTATTTT. The rearrangement joins TRBV5-1 to TRBJ2-3; D not certain. Germline-derived CDR1 and CDR2 are SGHRS and YFSETQ. Trimming took 0 bases from V and 1 from J, leaving 6 bases between them. The CDR3 is 14 residues long.

The J gene is TRBJ2-7, the V gene TRBV7-6; D may be TRBD2 (6 bases). From germline, CDR1 is SGHVS and CDR2 FNYEAQ. This CDR3 has 17 residues. Trimming took 0 bases from V and 2 from J, leaving 17 bases between them. CDR3 in DNA: TGTGCCAGCAGCTTAGCCGCGTCGGGGGAGTTCACCTACGAGCAGTACTTC. The encoded protein is CASSLAASGEFTYEQYF.